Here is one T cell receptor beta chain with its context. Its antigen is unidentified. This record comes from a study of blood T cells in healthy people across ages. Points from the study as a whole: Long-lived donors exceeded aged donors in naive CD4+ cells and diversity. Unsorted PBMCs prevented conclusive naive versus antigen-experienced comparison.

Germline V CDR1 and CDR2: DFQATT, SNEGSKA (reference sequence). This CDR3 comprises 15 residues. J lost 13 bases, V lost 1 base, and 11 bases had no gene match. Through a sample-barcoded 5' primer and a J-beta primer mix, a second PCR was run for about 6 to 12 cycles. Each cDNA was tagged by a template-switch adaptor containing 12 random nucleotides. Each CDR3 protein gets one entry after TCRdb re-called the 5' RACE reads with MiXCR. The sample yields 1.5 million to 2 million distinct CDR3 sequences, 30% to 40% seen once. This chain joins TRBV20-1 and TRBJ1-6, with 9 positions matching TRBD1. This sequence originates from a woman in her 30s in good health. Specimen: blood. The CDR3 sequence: CSARVPGQGIAPLHF. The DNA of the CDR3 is TGCAGTGCTAGAGTTCCGGGACAGGGAATAGCGCCCCTCCACTTT.